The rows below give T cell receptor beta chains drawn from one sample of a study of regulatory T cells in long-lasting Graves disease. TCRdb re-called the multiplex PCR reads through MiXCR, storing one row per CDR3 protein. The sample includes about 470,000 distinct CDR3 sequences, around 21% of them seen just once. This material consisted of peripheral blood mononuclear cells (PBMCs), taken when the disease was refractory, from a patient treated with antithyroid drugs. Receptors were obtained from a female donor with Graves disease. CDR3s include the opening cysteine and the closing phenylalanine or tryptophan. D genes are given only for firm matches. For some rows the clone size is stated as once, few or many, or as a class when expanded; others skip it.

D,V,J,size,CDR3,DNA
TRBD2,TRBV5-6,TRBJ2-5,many,CASSLVTSGGKTQYF,TGTGCCAGCAGCTTGGTGACTAGCGGAGGCAAGACCCAGTACTTC
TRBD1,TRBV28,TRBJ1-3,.,CASRSGTGAAGNTIYF,TGTGCCAGCCGTTCCGGGACAGGAGCTGCGGGAAACACCATATATTTT
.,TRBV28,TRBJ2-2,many,CASSFFSGRELFF,TGTGCCAGCAGTTTTTTCTCCGGCAGGGAGCTGTTTTTT
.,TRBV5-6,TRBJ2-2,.,CASSRARGSNTGELFF,TGTGCCAGCAGCCGGGCCAGGGGAAGTAACACCGGGGAGCTGTTTTTT
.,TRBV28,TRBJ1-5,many,CASSLPAGINQPQHF,TGTGCCAGCAGTTTACCAGCAGGGATTAATCAGCCCCAGCATTTT
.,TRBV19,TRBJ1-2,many,CASSMTGLGYTF,TGTGCCAGTAGTATGACAGGTCTCGGCTACACCTTC
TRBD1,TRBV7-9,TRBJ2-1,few,CASRQGFRNEQFF,TGTGCCAGCAGACAGGGGTTCCGCAATGAGCAGTTCTTC
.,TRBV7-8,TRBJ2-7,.,CASSLAQGEQYF,TGTGCCAGCAGCTTAGCGCAGGGGGAGCAGTACTTC
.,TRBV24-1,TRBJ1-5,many,CATSDGDPRSNQPQHF,TGTGCCACCAGTGACGGTGACCCCCGGAGCAATCAGCCCCAGCATTTT
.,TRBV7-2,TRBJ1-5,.,CASSLRRGSNQPQHF,TGTGCCAGCAGCTTAAGGCGGGGGAGCAATCAGCCCCAGCATTTT
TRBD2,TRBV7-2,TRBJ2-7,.,CASSLVAGAAYEQYF,TGTGCCAGCAGCTTAGTAGCGGGAGCAGCCTACGAGCAGTACTTC
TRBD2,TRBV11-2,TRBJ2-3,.,CASSPSGRRDTQYF,TGTGCCAGCAGCCCAAGCGGGAGACGAGATACGCAGTATTTT
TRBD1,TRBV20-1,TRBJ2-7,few,CSATRDPGQSYEQYF,TGCAGTGCTACACGAGATCCGGGACAGTCCTACGAGCAGTACTTC
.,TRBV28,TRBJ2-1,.,CASSPLLMRNEQFF,TGTGCCAGCAGCCCCCTGTTGATGCGTAATGAGCAGTTCTTC
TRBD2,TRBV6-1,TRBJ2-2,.,CASSPLAGEYTGELFF,TGTGCCAGCAGTCCTCTAGCGGGAGAGTACACCGGGGAGCTGTTTTTT
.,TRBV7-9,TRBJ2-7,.,CASSLSGAKDEQYF,TGTGCCAGCAGCTTAAGCGGAGCGAAGGACGAGCAGTACTTC